Each of the 4 T cell receptor beta chains below was sequenced from the same sample in a study of beta chain features in type 1 diabetes. The entirety of the isolated RNA underwent reverse transcription, so expressed TCRB transcripts were sequenced. TCRdb keeps only in-frame clones here, not all; method: immunoSEQ multiplex PCR. Here the sample spans under 400,000 clones, 12% to 15% being singletons. Sequencing was carried out using central memory CD4+ T cells from blood. The receptor set was obtained from a man aged 25 to 40 in good health.

The V call is TRBV4-1, the J call TRBJ2-7; 10 bases align to TRBD2. Germline V CDR1 and CDR2: MGHRA, YSYEKL. The CDR3 sequence is 14 residues long. Losses at the gene ends were 5 bases for V and 2 bases for J; bases not matched to a gene: 3. The CDR3 loop reads CASSSSGGTYEQYF. Written as DNA, the CDR3 is TGCGCCAGCAGCTCTAGCGGGGGAACCTACGAGCAGTACTTC.

This clone was counted between two and nine times. The chain is built from TRBV7-3 and TRBJ1-1; no clear D. Germline loops: CDR1 SGHTA, CDR2 FQGTGA. The V and J ends lost 5 bases and 0 bases respectively, with 10 bases between them. CDR3 length: 14 amino acids. The CDR3 loop reads CASSANSLNTEAFF. For the CDR3, the DNA is TGTGCCAGCAGCGCGAACAGCTTGAACACTGAAGCTTTCTTT.

Only a few counts were recorded for this clone. This chain uses TRBV5-1 with TRBJ2-2; 9 nucleotides agree with TRBD2. Germline V CDR1 and CDR2: SGHRS, YFSETQ. V lost 4 bases to trimming and J lost 5 bases; unmatched junction nucleotides: 15. The CDR3 sequence is 18 residues long. CDR3: CASSLTVRASGETGELFF. CDR3 nucleotide sequence: TGCGCCAGCAGCCTTACTGTGAGGGCTAGCGGGGAAACCGGGGAGCTGTTTTTT.

The chain uses TRBV6-5 and TRBJ1-3; D is possibly TRBD1 (6 bases). Germline V gene lookup returns CDR1 MNHEY and CDR2 SVGAGI. The CDR3 runs to 13 residues. Trimming took 5 bases from V and 6 from J, leaving 11 bases between them. The CDR3 nucleotides read TGTGCCAGCAGTGATTGGGGACAAAACACCATATATTTT. Encoded protein: CASSDWGQNTIYF.